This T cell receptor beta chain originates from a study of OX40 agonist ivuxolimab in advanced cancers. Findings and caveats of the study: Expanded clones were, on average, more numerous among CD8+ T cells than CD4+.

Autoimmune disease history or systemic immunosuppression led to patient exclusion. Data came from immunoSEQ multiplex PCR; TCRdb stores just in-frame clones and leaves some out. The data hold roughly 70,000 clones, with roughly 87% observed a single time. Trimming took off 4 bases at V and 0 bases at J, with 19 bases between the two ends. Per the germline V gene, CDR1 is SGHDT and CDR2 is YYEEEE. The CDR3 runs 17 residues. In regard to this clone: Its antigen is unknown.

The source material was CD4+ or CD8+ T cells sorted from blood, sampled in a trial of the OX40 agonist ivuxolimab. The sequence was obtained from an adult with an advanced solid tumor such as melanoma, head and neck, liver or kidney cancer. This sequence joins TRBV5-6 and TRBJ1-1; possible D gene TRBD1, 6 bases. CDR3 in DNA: TGTGCCAGCAGCAGGAGGACAGAGAGACCCATGAACACTGAAGCTTTCTTT. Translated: CASSRRTERPMNTEAFF.